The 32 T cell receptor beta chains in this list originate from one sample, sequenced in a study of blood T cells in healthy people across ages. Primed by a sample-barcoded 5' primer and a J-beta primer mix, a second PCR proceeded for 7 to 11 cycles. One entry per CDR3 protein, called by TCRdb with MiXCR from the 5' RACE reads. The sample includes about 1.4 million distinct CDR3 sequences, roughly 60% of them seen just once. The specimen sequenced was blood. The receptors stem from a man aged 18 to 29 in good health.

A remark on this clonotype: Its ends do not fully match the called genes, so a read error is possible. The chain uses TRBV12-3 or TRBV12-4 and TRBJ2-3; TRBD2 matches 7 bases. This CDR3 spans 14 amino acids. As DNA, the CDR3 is TGTGCCAGCAGCCGACTAGCTAGTACAGAGACGCAGTATTTT. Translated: CASSRLASTETQYF.

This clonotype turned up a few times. CDR3 coding DNA: TGTGCCACCAGCAGAGTCGGGGGGAACACAGATACGCAGTATTTT. Its translation: CATSRVGGNTDTQYF. V and J are TRBV15 and TRBJ2-3; 7 bases map to TRBD2. V trimming: 1 base; J trimming: 2 bases; junction bases outside the gene matches: 3. This CDR3 has 15 amino acids. CDR1 and CDR2 (germline): LNHNV, YYDKDF (reference sequence).

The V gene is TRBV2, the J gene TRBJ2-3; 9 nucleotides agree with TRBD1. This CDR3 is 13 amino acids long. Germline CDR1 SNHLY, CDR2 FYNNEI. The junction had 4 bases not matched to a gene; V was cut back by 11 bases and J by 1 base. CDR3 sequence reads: CAGRTGGTDTQYF. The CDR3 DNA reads TGTGCCGGACGGACAGGGGGCACAGATACGCAGTATTTT.

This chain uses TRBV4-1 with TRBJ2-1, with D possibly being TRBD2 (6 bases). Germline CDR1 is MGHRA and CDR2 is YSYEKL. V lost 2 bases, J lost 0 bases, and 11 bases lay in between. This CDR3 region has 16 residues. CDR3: CASSQRLESSYNEQFF. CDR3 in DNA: TGCGCCAGCAGCCAACGACTAGAGAGCTCCTACAATGAGCAGTTCTTC.

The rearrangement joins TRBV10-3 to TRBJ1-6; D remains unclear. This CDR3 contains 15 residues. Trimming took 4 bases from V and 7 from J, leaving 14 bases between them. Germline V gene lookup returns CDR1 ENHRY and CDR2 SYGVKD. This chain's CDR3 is CAISGDGSRNSPLHF. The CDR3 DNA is TGTGCCATCAGTGGTGATGGGTCTCGAAATTCACCCCTCCACTTT.

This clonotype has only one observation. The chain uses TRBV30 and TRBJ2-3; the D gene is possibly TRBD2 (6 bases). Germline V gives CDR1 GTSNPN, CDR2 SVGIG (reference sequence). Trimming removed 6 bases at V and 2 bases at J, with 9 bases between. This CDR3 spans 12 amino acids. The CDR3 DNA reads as TGTGCCTGTGGGGACTCCACAGATACGCAGTATTTT. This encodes CACGDSTDTQYF.

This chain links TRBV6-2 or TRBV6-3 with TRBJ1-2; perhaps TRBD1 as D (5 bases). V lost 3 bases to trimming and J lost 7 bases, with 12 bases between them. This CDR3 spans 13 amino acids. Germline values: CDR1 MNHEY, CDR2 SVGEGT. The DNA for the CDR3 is TGTGCCAGCAGTTATTTGTCGACAGTTGGCTACACCTTC. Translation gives CASSYLSTVGYTF.

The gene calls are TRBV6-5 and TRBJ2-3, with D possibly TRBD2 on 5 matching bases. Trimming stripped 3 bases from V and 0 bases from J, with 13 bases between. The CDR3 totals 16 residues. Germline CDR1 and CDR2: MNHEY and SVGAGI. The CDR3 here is CASSYYRGSSTDTQYF. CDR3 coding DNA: TGTGCCAGCAGTTATTATCGGGGATCTAGCACAGATACGCAGTATTTT.

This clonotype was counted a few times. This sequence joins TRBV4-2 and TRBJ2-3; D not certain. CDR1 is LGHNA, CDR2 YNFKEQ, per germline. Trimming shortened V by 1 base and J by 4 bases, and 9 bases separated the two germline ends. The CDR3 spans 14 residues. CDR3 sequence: CASSQVSPADTQYF. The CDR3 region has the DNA TGTGCCAGCAGCCAAGTTAGCCCGGCAGATACGCAGTATTTT.

Written as DNA, the CDR3 is TGTGCCAGCAGCGCCGGGACAGCTCTCGGGTCCCAGTACTTC. It encodes CASSAGTALGSQYF. The rearrangement joins TRBV27 to TRBJ2-4; TRBD1 aligns across 7 bases. The germline V gene encodes CDR1 MNHEY and CDR2 SMNVEV (reference sequence). After removal of 6 bases from V and 13 bases from J, the junction contained 15 bases not matched to a gene. The length of the CDR3 is 14 residues.

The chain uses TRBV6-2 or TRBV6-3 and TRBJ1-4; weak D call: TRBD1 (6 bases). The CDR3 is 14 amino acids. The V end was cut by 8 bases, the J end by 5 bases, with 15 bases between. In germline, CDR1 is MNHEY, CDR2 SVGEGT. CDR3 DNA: TGTGCCAGCCGCCCCGGGACATGGAATGAAAAACTGTTTTTT. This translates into CASRPGTWNEKLFF.

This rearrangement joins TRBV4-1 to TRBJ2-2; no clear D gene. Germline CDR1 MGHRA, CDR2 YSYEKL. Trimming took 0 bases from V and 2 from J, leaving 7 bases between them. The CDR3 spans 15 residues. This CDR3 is CASSQDVINTGELFF. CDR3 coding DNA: TGCGCCAGCAGCCAAGATGTCATTAACACCGGGGAGCTGTTTTTT.

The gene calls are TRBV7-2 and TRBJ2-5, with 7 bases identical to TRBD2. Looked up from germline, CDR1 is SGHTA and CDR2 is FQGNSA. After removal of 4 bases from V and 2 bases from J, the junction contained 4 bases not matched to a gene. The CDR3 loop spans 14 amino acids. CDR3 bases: TGTGCCAGCAGCTCGACTAGCATACAAGAGACCCAGTACTTC. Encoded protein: CASSSTSIQETQYF.

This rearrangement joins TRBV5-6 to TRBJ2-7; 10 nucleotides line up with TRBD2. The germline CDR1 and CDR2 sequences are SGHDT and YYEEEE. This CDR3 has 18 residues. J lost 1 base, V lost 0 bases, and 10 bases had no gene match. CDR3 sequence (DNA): TGTGCCAGCAGCTTGGAGTCTAGCGGGGGAGCCCTTTCCTACGAGCAGTACTTC. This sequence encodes CASSLESSGGALSYEQYF.

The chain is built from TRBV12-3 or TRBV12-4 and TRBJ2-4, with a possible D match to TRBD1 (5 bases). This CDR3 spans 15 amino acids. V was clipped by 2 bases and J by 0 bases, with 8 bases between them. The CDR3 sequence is CASSLKGLAKNIQYF. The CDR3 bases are TGTGCCAGCAGTTTAAAGGGGCTAGCCAAAAACATTCAGTACTTC.

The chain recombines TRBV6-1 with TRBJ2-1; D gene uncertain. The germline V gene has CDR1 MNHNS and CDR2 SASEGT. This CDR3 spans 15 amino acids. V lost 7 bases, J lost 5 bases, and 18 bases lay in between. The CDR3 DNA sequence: TGTGCCAGCAAGGCGGTAATAGTGGGAAACAATGAGCAGTTCTTC. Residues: CASKAVIVGNNEQFF.

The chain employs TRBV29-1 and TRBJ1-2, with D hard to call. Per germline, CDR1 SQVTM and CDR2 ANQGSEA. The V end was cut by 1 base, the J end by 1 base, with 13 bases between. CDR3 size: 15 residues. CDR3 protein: CSVEGGATFNYGYTF. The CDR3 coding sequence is TGCAGCGTTGAAGGGGGAGCGACCTTTAACTATGGCTACACCTTC.

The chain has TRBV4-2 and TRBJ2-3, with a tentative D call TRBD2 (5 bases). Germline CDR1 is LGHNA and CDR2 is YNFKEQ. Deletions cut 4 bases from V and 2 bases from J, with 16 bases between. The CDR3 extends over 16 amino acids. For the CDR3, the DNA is TGTGCCAGCAGCCGAACCCAAACGGAGGACACAGATACGCAGTATTTT. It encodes CASSRTQTEDTDTQYF.

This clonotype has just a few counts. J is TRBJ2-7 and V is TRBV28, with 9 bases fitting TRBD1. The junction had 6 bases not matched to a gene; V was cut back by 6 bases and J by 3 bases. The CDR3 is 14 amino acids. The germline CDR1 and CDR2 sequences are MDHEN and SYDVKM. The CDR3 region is CASRLDRGHYEQYF. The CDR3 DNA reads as TGTGCCAGCAGGCTGGACAGGGGACACTACGAGCAGTACTTC.

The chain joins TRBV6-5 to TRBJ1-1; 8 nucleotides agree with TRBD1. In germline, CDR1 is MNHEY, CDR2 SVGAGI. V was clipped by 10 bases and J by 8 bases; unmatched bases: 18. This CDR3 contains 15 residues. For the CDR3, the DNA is TGTGCCACTAGTGACAGGGGACCCTACCGGGCCGAAGCTTTCTTT. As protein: CATSDRGPYRAEAFF.

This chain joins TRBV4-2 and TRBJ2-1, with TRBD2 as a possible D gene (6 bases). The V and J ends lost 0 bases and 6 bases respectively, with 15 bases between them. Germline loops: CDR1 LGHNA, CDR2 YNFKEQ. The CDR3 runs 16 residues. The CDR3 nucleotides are TGTGCCAGCAGCCAAGATTGGAGTAGCGGTAGCAATGAGCAGTTCTTC. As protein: CASSQDWSSGSNEQFF.

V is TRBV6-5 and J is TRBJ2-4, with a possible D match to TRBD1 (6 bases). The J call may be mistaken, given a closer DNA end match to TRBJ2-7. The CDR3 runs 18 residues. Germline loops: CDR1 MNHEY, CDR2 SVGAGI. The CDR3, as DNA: TGTGCCAGCAGTTACTCAAACCTCCCAAACAGGGACCGCTACGAGCAGTACTTC. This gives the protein CASSYSNLPNRDRYEQYF.

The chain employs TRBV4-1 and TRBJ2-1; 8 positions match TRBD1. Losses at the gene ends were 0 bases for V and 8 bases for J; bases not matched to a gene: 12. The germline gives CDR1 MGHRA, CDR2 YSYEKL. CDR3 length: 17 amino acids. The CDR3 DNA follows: TGCGCCAGCAGCCAAGATGGACAGGGTCCGGGTGGAGATGAGCAGTTCTTC. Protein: CASSQDGQGPGGDEQFF.

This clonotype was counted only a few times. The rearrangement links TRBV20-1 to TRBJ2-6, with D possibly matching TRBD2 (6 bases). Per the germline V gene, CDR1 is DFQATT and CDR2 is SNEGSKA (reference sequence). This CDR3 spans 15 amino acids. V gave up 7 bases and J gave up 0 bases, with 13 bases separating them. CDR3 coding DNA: TGCAGTGTAGTGGAGGGTAGCTCTGGGGCCAACGTCCTGACTTTC. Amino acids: CSVVEGSSGANVLTF.

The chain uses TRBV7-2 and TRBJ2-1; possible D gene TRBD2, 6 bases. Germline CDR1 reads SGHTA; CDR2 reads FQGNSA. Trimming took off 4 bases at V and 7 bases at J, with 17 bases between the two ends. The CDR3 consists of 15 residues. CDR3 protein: CASSSRLVSLNEQFF. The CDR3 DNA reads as TGTGCCAGCAGCTCGAGACTAGTTTCCCTAAATGAGCAGTTCTTC.

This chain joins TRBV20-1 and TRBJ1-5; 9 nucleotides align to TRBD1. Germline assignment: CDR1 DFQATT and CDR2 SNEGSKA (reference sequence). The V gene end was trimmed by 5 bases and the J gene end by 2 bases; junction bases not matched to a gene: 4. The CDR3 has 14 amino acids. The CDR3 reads CSAPGQGGNQPQHF. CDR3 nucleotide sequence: TGCAGTGCTCCGGGACAGGGTGGCAATCAGCCCCAGCATTTT.

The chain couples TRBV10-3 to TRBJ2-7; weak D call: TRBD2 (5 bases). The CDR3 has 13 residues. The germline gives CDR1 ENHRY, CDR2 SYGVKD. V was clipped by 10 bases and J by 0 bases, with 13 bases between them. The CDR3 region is CATSSGISYEQYF. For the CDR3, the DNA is TGTGCCACCTCCTCGGGGATCTCCTACGAGCAGTACTTC.

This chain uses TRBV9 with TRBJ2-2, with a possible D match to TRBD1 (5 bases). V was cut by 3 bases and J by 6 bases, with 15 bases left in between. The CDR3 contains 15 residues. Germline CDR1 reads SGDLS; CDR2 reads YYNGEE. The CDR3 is CASSAHQGPSGELFF. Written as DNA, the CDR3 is TGTGCCAGCAGCGCGCATCAGGGCCCCTCCGGGGAGCTGTTTTTT.

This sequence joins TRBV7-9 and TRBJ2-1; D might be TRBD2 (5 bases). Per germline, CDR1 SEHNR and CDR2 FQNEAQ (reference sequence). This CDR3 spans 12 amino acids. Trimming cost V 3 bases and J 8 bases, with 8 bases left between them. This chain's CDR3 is CASSFLAYEQFF. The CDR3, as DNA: TGTGCCAGCAGCTTCCTAGCCTATGAGCAGTTCTTC.

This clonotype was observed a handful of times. CDR3 bases: TGTGCCAGCAGTTACTCGATCGGGGGGCAGCAGTTCTTC. It encodes CASSYSIGGQQFF. V usage is TRBV6-5 and J usage is TRBJ2-1, with a tentative D call TRBD2 (7 bases). The CDR3 sequence is 13 residues long. V gave up 0 bases and J gave up 11 bases, with 11 bases separating them. From germline, CDR1 is MNHEY and CDR2 SVGAGI.

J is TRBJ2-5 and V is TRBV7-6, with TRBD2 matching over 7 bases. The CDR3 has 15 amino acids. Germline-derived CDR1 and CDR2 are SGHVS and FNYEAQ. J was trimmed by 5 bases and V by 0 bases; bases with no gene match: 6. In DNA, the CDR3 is TGTGCCAGCAGCTTAGCGTGGGAGGGGTATGAGACCCAGTACTTC. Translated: CASSLAWEGYETQYF.

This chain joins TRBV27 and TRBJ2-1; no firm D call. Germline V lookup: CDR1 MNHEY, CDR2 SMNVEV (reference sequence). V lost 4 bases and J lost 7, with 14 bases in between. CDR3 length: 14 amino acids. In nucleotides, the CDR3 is TGTGCCAGCAGTTCCTCCGGACCTATTAATGAGCAGTTCTTC. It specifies CASSSSGPINEQFF.